The source of this TCR beta chain is a study of cytomegalovirus exposure and HLA in healthy donors. The CDR3 consists of 14 residues. Germline assignment: CDR1 LGHNA and CDR2 YSLEER. Trimming removed 3 bases from V and 4 bases from J, with 12 bases in between. The PCR used 60 Vbeta and 13 Jbeta primers. Profiling relied on immunoSEQ multiplex PCR, and the TCRdb table lists in-frame clones only, not all of them. The sample's table shows about 170,000 clones. Material: PBMCs. V is TRBV4-3 and J is TRBJ1-1; tentative D call: TRBD1 (5 bases). The TCR comes from a woman between 18 and 29 years old in good health and CMV-seropositive. CDR3 coding DNA: TGCGCCAGCAGCCAGCTCAGGGTCGGCACTGAAGCTTTCTTT. This codes for CASSQLRVGTEAFF.